This T cell receptor beta chain derives from a study of T cells after yellow fever vaccination. Notes on the study in general: Any FACS-sorted repertoire could hold abundant clonotypes that contaminate it from the bulk population.

V was cut by 2 bases and J by 5 bases, with 9 bases left in between. Per germline, CDR1 LNHDA and CDR2 SQIVND (reference sequence). The CDR3 length is 13 residues. The TCR cDNA carried a universal primer site and UMIs from 5'RACE template switching. A single record per CDR3 protein comes from TCRdb applying MiXCR to the 5' RACE reads. The data show about 45,000 distinct CDR3 sequences, about 6.8% seen once. Material: CD8+ T cells not binding an NS4B(214-222) dextramer, sorted from PBMCs, obtained 45 days after the yellow fever booster vaccination. The sequence was obtained from a man between 25 and 39 years old who received the YFV17D yellow fever vaccine. The V call is TRBV19, the J call TRBJ2-5; D gene unclear. Here the CDR3 DNA reads TGTGCCAGTAGTATAAGTCCGCCGGAGACCCAGTACTTC. Its protein product is CASSISPPETQYF.